This is a list of T cell receptor beta chains from one sample in a study of CD8 T cells in ankylosing spondylitis. TCRdb itself ran the 5' RACE reads through MiXCR, one entry per CDR3 protein. The sample holds fewer than 200,000 distinct CDR3 sequences, 15% to 20% seen once. Sequenced: blood, either unsorted or a sorted T cell fraction (not recorded which). These receptors were collected from a male donor under 30 with ankylosing spondylitis or in good health (not recorded which). CDR3s include the opening cysteine and the closing phenylalanine or tryptophan.

j_gene: TRBJ2-7
v_gene: TRBV4-3
CDR3aa: CASSQESRGSEQYF

j_gene: TRBJ2-1
v_gene: TRBV12-3/TRBV12-4
CDR3aa: CASSLVGGGYNEQFF

j_gene: TRBJ2-1
v_gene: TRBV12-3/TRBV12-4
CDR3aa: CASSLIGEDEQFF

j_gene: TRBJ1-1
v_gene: TRBV5-1
CDR3aa: CASSGGQGTTEAFF

j_gene: TRBJ2-3
v_gene: TRBV30
CDR3aa: CAWSYERIRGDTQYF

j_gene: TRBJ2-3
v_gene: TRBV6-6
CDR3aa: CASSQGRGTDTQYF

j_gene: TRBJ1-2
v_gene: TRBV29-1
CDR3aa: CSVSTGTYGYTF

j_gene: TRBJ2-1
v_gene: TRBV4-2
CDR3aa: CASSQGPSAGGGGEQFF

j_gene: TRBJ2-4
v_gene: TRBV5-1
CDR3aa: CASSLEDRPDKNIQYF

j_gene: TRBJ2-3
v_gene: TRBV20-1
CDR3aa: CSAPGPSTDTQYF

j_gene: TRBJ2-7
v_gene: TRBV12-3/TRBV12-4
CDR3aa: CASSFGGGHKEQYF

j_gene: TRBJ2-2
v_gene: TRBV7-7
CDR3aa: CASTITGPDTGELFF

j_gene: TRBJ1-6
v_gene: TRBV7-2
CDR3aa: CASSLVRGSPLHF

j_gene: TRBJ1-1
v_gene: TRBV6-5
CDR3aa: CASSAEVNTEAFF

j_gene: TRBJ1-1
v_gene: TRBV5-1
CDR3aa: CASSLMGDQTEAFF

j_gene: TRBJ2-1
v_gene: TRBV7-3
CDR3aa: CASSLRGGSSGNYEQFF

j_gene: TRBJ2-1
v_gene: TRBV10-3
CDR3aa: CAISPPGLAGVGEQFF

j_gene: TRBJ2-3
v_gene: TRBV11-2
CDR3aa: CASSSSGLAGVDTQYF

j_gene: TRBJ2-2
v_gene: TRBV20-1
CDR3aa: CSAVSLKNTGELFF

j_gene: TRBJ1-5
v_gene: TRBV28
CDR3aa: CASSPINPGPSNQPQHF

j_gene: TRBJ2-7
v_gene: TRBV29-1
CDR3aa: CSVEVGDTAYEQYF

j_gene: TRBJ2-2
v_gene: TRBV6-2/TRBV6-3
CDR3aa: CASRDGGDTGELFF

j_gene: TRBJ2-6
v_gene: TRBV6-1
CDR3aa: CASSSGLYSGANVLTF

j_gene: TRBJ1-1
v_gene: TRBV5-1
CDR3aa: CASSLSGDTEAFF

j_gene: TRBJ2-7
v_gene: TRBV28
CDR3aa: CASSPPRMTYEQYF

j_gene: TRBJ2-2
v_gene: TRBV5-5
CDR3aa: CASSLFSFGPFGGELFF

j_gene: TRBJ2-5
v_gene: TRBV29-1
CDR3aa: CSVDILAGGLETQYF